Listed here are 3 T cell receptor beta chains from one sample, sequenced in a study of cytomegalovirus exposure and HLA in healthy donors. PCR primers comprised 60 Vbeta and 13 Jbeta primers. Method: immunoSEQ multiplex PCR; TCRdb's copy keeps in-frame clones and lacks some. The sample records some 150,000 clones, approximately 60% being singletons. The sequencing sample was made of PBMCs. Source of these receptors: a woman in her thirties or forties in good health and CMV-seronegative.

This sequence joins TRBV10-3 and TRBJ1-2; D gene unclear. V was cut by 5 bases and J by 0 bases, with 10 bases left in between. Germline V lookup: CDR1 ENHRY, CDR2 SYGVKD. The CDR3 has 14 amino acids. The DNA for the CDR3 is TGTGCCATCAGTCCGGAACTAGCTAACTATGGCTACACCTTC. This translates into CAISPELANYGYTF.

The V call is TRBV30, the J call TRBJ1-2; 9 bases map to TRBD1. Losses at the gene ends were 0 bases for V and 2 bases for J; bases not matched to a gene: 7. The CDR3 has 16 amino acids. From germline, CDR1 is GTSNPN and CDR2 SVGIG (reference sequence). CDR3 residues: CAWSVLPGQGNYGYTF. CDR3 nucleotide sequence: TGTGCCTGGAGTGTACTCCCGGGACAGGGAAACTATGGCTACACCTTC.

The chain carries TRBV10-3 and TRBJ2-3; 9 bases map to TRBD1. CDR1 is ENHRY and CDR2 is SYGVKD in the germline V gene. The CDR3 totals 15 residues. V lost 6 bases, J lost 1 base, and 5 bases stayed unmatched. Here the CDR3 reads CAIRDRDRGTDTQYF. CDR3 sequence (DNA): TGTGCCATCAGAGACCGGGACAGGGGCACAGATACGCAGTATTTT.